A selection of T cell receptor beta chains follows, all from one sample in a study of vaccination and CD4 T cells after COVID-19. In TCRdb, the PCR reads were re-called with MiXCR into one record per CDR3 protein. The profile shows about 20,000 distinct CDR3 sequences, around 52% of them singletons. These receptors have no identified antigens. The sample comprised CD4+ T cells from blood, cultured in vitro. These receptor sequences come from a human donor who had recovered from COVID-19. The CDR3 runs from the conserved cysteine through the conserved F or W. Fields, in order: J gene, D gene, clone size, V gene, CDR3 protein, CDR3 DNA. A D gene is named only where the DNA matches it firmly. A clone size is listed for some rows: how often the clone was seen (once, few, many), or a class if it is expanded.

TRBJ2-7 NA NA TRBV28 CASSVGSYEQYF TGTGCCAGCAGCGTAGGTTCCTACGAGCAGTACTTC
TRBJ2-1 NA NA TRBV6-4 CASRASGGRDNEQFF TGTGCCAGCCGGGCATCGGGGGGCCGGGACAATGAGCAGTTCTTC
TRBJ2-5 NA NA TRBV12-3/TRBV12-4 CASSFGWGTQYF TGTGCCAGCAGTTTTGGGTGGGGGACCCAGTACTTC
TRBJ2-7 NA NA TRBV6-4 CASSDSYEQYF TGTGCCAGCAGTGACTCCTACGAGCAGTACTTC
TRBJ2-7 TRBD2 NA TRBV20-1 CSASQTRSGGKGFDEQYF TGCAGTGCTAGTCAAACCCGTAGCGGGGGGAAGGGTTTTGACGAGCAGTACTTC
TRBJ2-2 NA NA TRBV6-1 CASSGGTSNTGELFF TGTGCCAGCAGTGGTGGGACGTCGAACACCGGGGAGCTGTTTTTT
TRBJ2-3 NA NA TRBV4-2 CASSQEFRVTDTQYF TGTGCCAGCAGCCAAGAGTTTAGGGTCACAGATACGCAGTATTTT
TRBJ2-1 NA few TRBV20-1 CSAGSRVYNEQFF TGCAGTGCTGGGTCCAGAGTCTACAATGAGCAGTTCTTC
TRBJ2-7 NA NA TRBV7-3 CASSPRESSSEQYF TGTGCCAGCAGCCCAAGGGAGAGTAGCTCCGAGCAGTACTTC
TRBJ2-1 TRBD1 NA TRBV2 CASSRGQRSYNEQFF TGTGCCAGCAGTAGGGGACAGAGGTCCTACAATGAGCAGTTCTTC
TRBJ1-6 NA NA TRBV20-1 CSARGTVPINSPLHF TGCAGTGCTAGAGGGACGGTACCTATTAATTCACCCCTCCACTTT
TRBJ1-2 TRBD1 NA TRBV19 CASRGTASAGYTF TGTGCCAGTAGGGGGACAGCTAGTGCTGGCTACACCTTC
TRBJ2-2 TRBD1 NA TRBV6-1 CASSPRDRGRTFTGELFF TGTGCCAGCAGTCCTCGGGACAGGGGGCGCACCTTTACCGGGGAGCTGTTTTTT
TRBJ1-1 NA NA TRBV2 CASAARENTEAFF TGTGCCAGCGCCGCACGAGAAAACACTGAAGCTTTCTTT
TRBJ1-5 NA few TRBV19 CASSIWDSNQPQHF TGTGCCAGTAGTATTTGGGATAGCAATCAGCCCCAGCATTTT
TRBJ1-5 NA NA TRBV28 CASSLFGVQPQHF TGTGCCAGCAGTTTATTTGGTGTGCAGCCCCAGCATTTT
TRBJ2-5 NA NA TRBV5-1 CASGRGGGSQETQYF TGCGCCAGCGGCCGGGGAGGGGGCTCCCAAGAGACCCAGTACTTC
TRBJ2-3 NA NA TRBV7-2 CASSPASRVRTDTQYF TGTGCCAGCAGCCCCGCTTCTAGGGTCCGGACAGATACGCAGTATTTT
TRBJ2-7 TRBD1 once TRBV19 CASSTGSTGSYEQYF TGTGCCAGTAGTACCGGCTCGACAGGGTCCTACGAGCAGTACTTC
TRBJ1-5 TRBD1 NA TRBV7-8 CASSSQGQGSRVGNQPQHF TGTGCCAGCAGCTCCCAGGGACAGGGGTCGAGGGTGGGCAATCAGCCCCAGCATTTT
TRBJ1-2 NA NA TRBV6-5 CASSYSIPGDYGYTF TGTGCCAGCAGTTACTCGATCCCTGGGGACTATGGCTACACCTTC
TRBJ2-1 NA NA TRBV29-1 CSVEIQRGEQFF TGCAGCGTTGAAATCCAGCGTGGCGAGCAGTTCTTC
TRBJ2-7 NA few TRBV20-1 CSANTDEYEQYF TGCAGTGCTAATACAGATGAGTACGAGCAGTACTTC
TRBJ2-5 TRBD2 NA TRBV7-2 CASSRLAGREETQYF TGTGCCAGCAGCCGATTAGCGGGACGAGAAGAGACCCAGTACTTC
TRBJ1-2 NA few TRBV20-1 CSATTGTGGYTF TGCAGTGCAACCACAGGGACCGGGGGCTACACCTTC
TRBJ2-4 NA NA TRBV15 CATSRAGAGGNIQYF TGTGCCACCAGCAGAGCCGGGGCCGGAGGAAACATTCAGTACTTC
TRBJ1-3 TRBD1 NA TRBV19 CASSIATGRGNTIYF TGTGCCAGTAGTATAGCGACAGGGCGAGGAAACACCATATATTTT
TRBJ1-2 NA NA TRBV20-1 CSASAESGYTF TGCAGTGCTAGCGCAGAGAGTGGCTACACCTTC
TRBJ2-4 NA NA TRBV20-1 CSAKEDTGAKNIQYF TGCAGTGCCAAGGAGGATACAGGTGCCAAAAACATTCAGTACTTC
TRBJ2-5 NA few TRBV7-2 CASSHGSTEGTQYF TGTGCCAGCAGCCATGGGTCGACGGAGGGGACCCAGTACTTC
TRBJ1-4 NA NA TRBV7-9 CASSPLRGIPFF TGTGCCAGCAGCCCGTTGAGGGGAATTCCGTTTTTT
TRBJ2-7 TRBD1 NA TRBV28 CASMGTGDEQYF TGTGCCAGCATGGGGACAGGGGACGAGCAGTACTTC
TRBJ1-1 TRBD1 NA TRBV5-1 CASSLGTGHTEAFF TGCGCCAGCAGCTTGGGGACAGGACACACTGAAGCTTTCTTT
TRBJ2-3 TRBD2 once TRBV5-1 CASSLGGLATDTQYF TGCGCCAGCAGCTTGGGAGGACTAGCGACCGATACGCAGTATTTT
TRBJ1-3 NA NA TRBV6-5 CASSFEAGNTIYF TGTGCCAGCAGTTTCGAAGCTGGAAACACCATATATTTT
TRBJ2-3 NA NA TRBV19 CASSILDTQYF TGTGCCAGTAGTATTCTGGATACGCAGTATTTT
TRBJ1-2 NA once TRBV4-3 CASSQDWTPIYGYTF TGCGCCAGCAGCCAAGATTGGACACCAATCTATGGCTACACCTTC
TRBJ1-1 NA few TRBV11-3 CASSSSRVWGTEAFF TGTGCCAGCAGCTCCAGCAGGGTGTGGGGCACTGAAGCTTTCTTT
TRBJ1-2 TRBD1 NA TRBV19 CASSSRTGQEDGYTF TGTGCCAGTAGTTCAAGGACAGGGCAGGAAGATGGCTACACCTTC
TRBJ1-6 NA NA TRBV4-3 CASSQDRRSPLHF TGCGCCAGCAGCCAAGATCGGCGATCACCCCTCCACTTT
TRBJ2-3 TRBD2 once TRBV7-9 CASSLERGGGDTQYF TGTGCCAGCAGCTTAGAGCGGGGGGGCGGAGATACGCAGTATTTT
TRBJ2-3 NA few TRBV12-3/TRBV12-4 CASSPTRGGHGNTQYF TGTGCCAGCAGTCCCACTCGGGGCGGCCATGGAAATACGCAGTATTTT
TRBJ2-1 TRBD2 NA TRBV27 CASRVIGSGLYNEQFF TGTGCCAGCAGAGTTATTGGTAGCGGGTTATACAATGAGCAGTTCTTC
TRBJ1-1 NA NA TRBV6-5 CASSYSRSTEAFF TGTGCCAGCAGTTACAGCCGGAGCACTGAAGCTTTCTTT
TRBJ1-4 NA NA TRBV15 CAASREGGLGEKLFF TGTGCCGCCAGCAGAGAGGGCGGCTTGGGCGAAAAACTGTTTTTT
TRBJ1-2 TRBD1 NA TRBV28 CASSPQGALNYGYTF TGTGCCAGCAGTCCGCAGGGGGCCCTAAACTATGGCTACACCTTC
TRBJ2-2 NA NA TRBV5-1 CASSLAARELFF TGCGCCAGCAGCTTGGCGGCCCGGGAGCTGTTTTTT